This T cell receptor beta chain stems from a study of immune evolution from preneoplasia to lung adenocarcinoma. Notes on the study in general: Later-stage lesions seemingly showed higher T cell density and diversity than normal lung.

This clone was seen more than once but under ten times. The antigen is not known. TCRdb keeps only in-frame clones here, not all; method: immunoSEQ multiplex PCR. The sample carries thousands of clones, roughly 80% recorded once. Nucleic acids came from premalignant or tumor cells enriched by macro-dissection. The CDR3 is 13 residues long. Germline V gene sequence: CDR1 SGDLS, CDR2 YYNGEE. V was pared by 6 bases and J by 0 bases, with 8 bases between. The chain uses TRBV9 and TRBJ2-3; D gene uncertain. The sequenced sample consisted of FFPE minimally invasive lung adenocarcinoma tissue. The sequence was obtained from a person over 45 with lung adenocarcinoma. CDR3 region: CASNGGSTDTQYF. The CDR3 DNA sequence: TGTGCCAGCAACGGTGGCAGCACAGATACGCAGTATTTT. Drawing the rest from reference TRBV9 and TRBJ2-3, the complete variable domain is DSGVTQTPKHLITATGQRVTLRCSPRSGDLSVYWYQQSLDQGLQFLIQYYNGEERAKGNILERFSAQQFPDLHSELNLSSLELGDSALYFCASNGGSTDTQYFGPGTRLTVL.